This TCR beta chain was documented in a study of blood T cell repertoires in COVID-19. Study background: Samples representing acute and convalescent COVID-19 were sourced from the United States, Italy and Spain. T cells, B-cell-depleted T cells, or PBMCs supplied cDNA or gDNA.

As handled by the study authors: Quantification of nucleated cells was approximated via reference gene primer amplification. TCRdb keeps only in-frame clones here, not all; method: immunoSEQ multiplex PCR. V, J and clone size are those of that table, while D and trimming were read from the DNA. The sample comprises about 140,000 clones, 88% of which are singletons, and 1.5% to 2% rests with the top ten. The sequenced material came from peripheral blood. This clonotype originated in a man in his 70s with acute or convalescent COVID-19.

CDR3 DNA: TGTGCCAGCAGCCGACCCTGGGGGACAGGGGGTGATGAGCAGTTCTTC. It yields the protein CASSRPWGTGGDEQFF. This rearrangement joins TRBV14 to TRBJ2-1; 11 positions match TRBD1. CDR3 length equals 16 residues. From germline, CDR1 is SGHDN and CDR2 FVKESK. Unmatched junction bases numbered 10, after V lost 4 bases and J lost 8 bases.